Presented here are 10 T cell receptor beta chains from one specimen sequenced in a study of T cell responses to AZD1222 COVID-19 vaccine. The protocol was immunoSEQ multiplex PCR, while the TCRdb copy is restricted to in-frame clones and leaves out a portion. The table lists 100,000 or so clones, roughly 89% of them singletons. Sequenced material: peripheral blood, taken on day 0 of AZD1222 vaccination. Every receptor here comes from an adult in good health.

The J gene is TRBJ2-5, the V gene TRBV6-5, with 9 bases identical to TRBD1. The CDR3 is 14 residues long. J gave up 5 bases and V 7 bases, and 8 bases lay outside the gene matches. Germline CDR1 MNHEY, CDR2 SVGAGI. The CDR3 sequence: CASTEDRGQETQYF. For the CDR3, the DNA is TGTGCCAGCACCGAGGACAGGGGACAGGAGACCCAGTACTTC.

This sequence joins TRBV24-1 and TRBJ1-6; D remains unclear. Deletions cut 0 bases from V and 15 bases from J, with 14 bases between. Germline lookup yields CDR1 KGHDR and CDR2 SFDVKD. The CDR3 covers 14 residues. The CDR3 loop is CATSDLRLPRLLHF. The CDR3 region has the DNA TGTGCCACCAGTGATTTGAGACTCCCGCGGCTCCTCCACTTT.

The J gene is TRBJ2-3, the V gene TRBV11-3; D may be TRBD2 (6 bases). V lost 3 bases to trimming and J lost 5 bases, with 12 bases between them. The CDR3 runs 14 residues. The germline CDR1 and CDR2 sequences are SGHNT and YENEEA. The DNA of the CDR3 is TGTGCCAGCAGCTTGCGGGGAGTGGAAGATACGCAGTATTTT. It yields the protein CASSLRGVEDTQYF.

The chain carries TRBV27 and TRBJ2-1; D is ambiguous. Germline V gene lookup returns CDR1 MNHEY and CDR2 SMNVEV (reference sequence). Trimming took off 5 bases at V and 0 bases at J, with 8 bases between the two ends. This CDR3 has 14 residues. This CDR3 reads CASSQASSYNEQFF. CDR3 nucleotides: TGTGCCAGCAGTCAAGCCAGCTCCTACAATGAGCAGTTCTTC.

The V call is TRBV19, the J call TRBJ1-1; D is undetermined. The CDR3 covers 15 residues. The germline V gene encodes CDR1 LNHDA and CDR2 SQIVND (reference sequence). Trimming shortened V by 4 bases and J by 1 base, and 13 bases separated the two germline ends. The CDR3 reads CASSTQTVGNTEAFF. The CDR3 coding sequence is TGTGCCAGTAGTACACAGACGGTCGGGAACACTGAAGCTTTCTTT.

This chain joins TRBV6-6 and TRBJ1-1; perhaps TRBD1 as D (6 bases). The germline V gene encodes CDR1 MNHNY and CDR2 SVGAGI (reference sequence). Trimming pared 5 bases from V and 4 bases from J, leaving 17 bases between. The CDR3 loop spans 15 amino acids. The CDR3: CASSQGSERSTEAFF. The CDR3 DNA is TGTGCCAGCAGTCAGGGGTCTGAAAGAAGCACTGAAGCTTTCTTT.

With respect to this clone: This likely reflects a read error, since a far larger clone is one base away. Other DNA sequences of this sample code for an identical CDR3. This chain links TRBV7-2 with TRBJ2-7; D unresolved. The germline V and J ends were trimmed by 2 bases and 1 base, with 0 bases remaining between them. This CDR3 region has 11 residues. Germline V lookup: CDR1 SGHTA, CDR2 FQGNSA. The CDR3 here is CASSLSYEQYF. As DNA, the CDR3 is TGTGCCAGCAGCTTATCCTACGAGCAGTACTTC.

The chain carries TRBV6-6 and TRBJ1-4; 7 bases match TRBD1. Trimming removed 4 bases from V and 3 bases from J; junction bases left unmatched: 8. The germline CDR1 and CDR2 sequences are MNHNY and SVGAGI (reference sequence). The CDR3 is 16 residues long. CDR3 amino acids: CASSSQRQGSNEKLFF. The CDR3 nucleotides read TGTGCCAGCAGTTCCCAGCGACAGGGTTCTAATGAAAAACTGTTTTTT.

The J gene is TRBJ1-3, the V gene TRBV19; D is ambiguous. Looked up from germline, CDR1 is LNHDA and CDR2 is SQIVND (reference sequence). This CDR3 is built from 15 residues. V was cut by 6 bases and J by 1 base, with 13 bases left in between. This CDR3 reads CASSQDQSSGNTIYF. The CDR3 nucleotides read TGTGCCAGTAGCCAAGACCAGTCTTCTGGAAACACCATATATTTT.

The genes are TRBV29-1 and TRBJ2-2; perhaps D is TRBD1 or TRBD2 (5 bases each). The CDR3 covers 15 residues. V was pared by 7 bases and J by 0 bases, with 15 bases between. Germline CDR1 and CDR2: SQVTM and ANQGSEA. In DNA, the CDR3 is TGCAGCGCCGTGGGACCGACCTCGAACACCGGGGAGCTGTTTTTT. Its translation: CSAVGPTSNTGELFF.